This section outlines one T cell receptor (beta chain) sequence together with its context. Antigen specificity is unknown. The V end lost 0 bases, the J end lost 4 bases, and 13 bases lay between the germline ends. The CDR3 extends over 15 amino acids. Separate from the 666-subject first cohort, the roughly 130-subject validation cohort was the one that the donors belonged to. The data were taken from a study of cytomegalovirus exposure and HLA in healthy donors. The overall study: According to later analysis, the same platform produced the 120 validation and several hundred first-cohort repertoires.

Sequenced by immunoSEQ multiplex PCR; TCRdb stores in-frame clones only, minus some. The profile shows about 160,000 clones, about nine tenths of them singletons. Study-wide points: Both high specificity and high sensitivity reportedly marked the classifier's diagnosis of cytomegalovirus status. Cytomegalovirus association was listed for 150 or so TCR beta chains.

The specimen was PBMCs. The J gene is TRBJ1-2, the V gene TRBV5-3; no definite D call. TRBV5-3 is classed as an ORF, of uncertain function. This clonotype was sampled from a man younger than 35 in good health and CMV-seropositive. The CDR3: CARSLERWNSYGYTF. The DNA for the CDR3 is TGTGCCAGAAGCTTGGAGCGGTGGAACTCCTATGGCTACACCTTC.